Below, 26 T cell receptor beta chains from the same sample are listed, as sequenced in a study of blood T cells in healthy people across ages. PCR was performed a second time for 7 to 11 cycles using a sample-barcoded 5' primer and a J-beta primer mix. TCRdb passed the 5' RACE reads through MiXCR, listing each CDR3 protein once. Here the sample spans 600,000 to 800,000 distinct CDR3 sequences, 40% to 65% being singletons. The sequenced sample was blood. Receptor source: a woman of 80 years or more in good health.

As concerns this clonotype: A much larger clone differs by one base, so this may be a read error. Here the CDR3 reads CASSLGPIETQYF. DNA for the CDR3: TGTGCCAGCAGCCTGGGACCGATAGAGACCCAGTACTTC. The chain is built from TRBV7-9 and TRBJ2-5; D possibly matches TRBD1 or TRBD2 (5 bases each). This CDR3 contains 13 residues. From germline, CDR1 is SEHNR and CDR2 FQNEAQ (reference sequence). Trimming stripped 5 bases from V and 4 bases from J, with 11 bases between. Filled out from reference TRBV7-9 and TRBJ2-5, the complete variable domain reads DTGVSQNPRHKITKRGQNVTFRCDPISEHNRLYWYRQTLGQGPEFLTYFQNEAQLEKSRLLSDRFSAERPKGSFSTLEIQRTEQGDSAMYLCASSLGPIETQYFGPGTRLLVL.

In this sample, this clonotype turned up a few times. V and J are TRBV7-2 and TRBJ2-5; 12 nucleotides agree with TRBD2. With 5 bases clipped from V and 3 bases from J, the junction kept 7 bases outside the gene matches. Germline loops: CDR1 SGHTA, CDR2 FQGNSA. The CDR3 is made up of 16 amino acids. The CDR3 coding sequence is TGTGCCAGCAGCCGCCAAGGACTAGCGGGAAAAGAGACCCAGTACTTC. Translation: CASSRQGLAGKETQYF. The full variable domain, with the rest looked up from reference TRBV7-2 and TRBJ2-5, is GAGVSQSPSNKVTEKGKDVELRCDPISGHTALYWYRQSLGQGLEFLIYFQGNSAPDKSGLPSDRFSAERTGGSVSTLTIQRTQQEDSAVYLCASSRQGLAGKETQYFGPGTRLLVL.

The chain is built from TRBV5-1 and TRBJ2-1; 8 positions agree with TRBD2. The CDR3 consists of 15 residues. Germline trimming cut 2 bases from V and 6 bases from J; bases unmatched to any gene: 7. From germline, CDR1 is SGHRS and CDR2 YFSETQ. The DNA for the CDR3 is TGCGCCAGCAGCTTTCAAACTAGCGGTGCCAATGAGCAGTTCTTC. This codes for CASSFQTSGANEQFF.

The gene calls are TRBV2 and TRBJ2-2; 8 bases fit TRBD2. The germline V gene encodes CDR1 SNHLY and CDR2 FYNNEI. Unmatched junction bases numbered 6, after V lost 8 bases and J lost 1 base. This CDR3 region has 15 residues. In DNA form, the CDR3 reads TGTGCCAGCGAGCCGGGACTAGTGAACACCGGGGAGCTGTTTTTT. The encoded protein is CASEPGLVNTGELFF.

The CDR3 region is CASSSEPAGLNSPLHF. CDR3 bases: TGTGCCAGCAGCTCCGAACCCGCAGGGCTGAATTCACCCCTCCACTTT. The chain carries TRBV7-3 and TRBJ1-6; D is perhaps TRBD1 (5 bases). The CDR3 length is 16 residues. V was shortened by 4 bases and J by 7 bases, with 17 bases between the two germline ends. From germline, CDR1 is SGHTA and CDR2 FQGTGA.

This clonotype showed up just a few times. This chain joins TRBV6-8 and TRBJ2-1; TRBD2 matches 7 bases. The CDR3 runs 14 residues. The germline V gene has CDR1 MNHGY and CDR2 SAAAGT. V trimming: 7 bases; J trimming: 3 bases; junction bases outside the gene matches: 6. CDR3 sequence (DNA): TGTGCCAGCAACTGGGGAGGGAACTACAATGAGCAGTTCTTC. As protein: CASNWGGNYNEQFF.

The genes are TRBV20-1 and TRBJ2-7, with a weak D call TRBD2 (6 bases). Germline CDR1 is DFQATT and CDR2 is SNEGSKA (reference sequence). The CDR3 is 14 residues long. V lost 5 bases and J 0 bases, leaving 14 bases between the germline ends. CDR3 amino acids: CSARPGTLSYEQYF. In nucleotides, the CDR3 is TGCAGTGCTCGTCCCGGGACTCTCTCCTACGAGCAGTACTTC.

This clonotype was observed many times. The J gene is TRBJ2-3, the V gene TRBV7-9; D remains unclear. The V end lost 6 bases, the J end lost 0 bases, and 7 bases lay between the germline ends. From germline, CDR1 is SEHNR and CDR2 FQNEAQ (reference sequence). The CDR3 totals 13 residues. CDR3 nucleotide sequence: TGTGCCAGCAGTTTTCTTAGCACAGATACGCAGTATTTT. It is translated as CASSFLSTDTQYF.

The chain carries TRBV7-8 and TRBJ2-3; D may be TRBD1 (6 bases). With 4 bases removed from V and 3 bases from J, the gap between germline ends came to 11 bases. CDR3 length equals 14 residues. Germline assignment: CDR1 SGHVS and CDR2 FQNEAQ. This CDR3 is CASSSQGMTDTQYF. The CDR3 bases are TGTGCCAGCAGCTCACAGGGAATGACAGATACGCAGTATTTT.

This clonotype was detected a few times. The V call is TRBV16, the J call TRBJ2-3; unclear D gene. Trimming removed 5 bases from V and 6 bases from J, with 9 bases in between. The CDR3 sequence is 12 residues long. From germline, CDR1 is KGHSY and CDR2 FQNENV. CDR3 loop: CASSGQWDTQYF. In nucleotides, the CDR3 is TGTGCCAGCAGCGGTCAATGGGATACGCAGTATTTT.

The genes are TRBV7-2 and TRBJ1-4; 11 bases line up with TRBD1. CDR1 and CDR2 from the germline V gene are SGHTA and FQGNSA. There are 17 residues in the CDR3. Trimming took 2 bases from V and 0 from J; bases not matched to a gene: 2. CDR3 nucleotides: TGTGCCAGCAGCTTAAGGGACAGGGGGGCAACTAATGAAAAACTGTTTTTT. Its translation is CASSLRDRGATNEKLFF.

J is TRBJ2-4 and V is TRBV12-3 or TRBV12-4; 7 positions agree with TRBD1. The length of the CDR3 is 14 residues. J lost 6 bases, V lost 1 base, and 3 bases had no gene match. CDR3 in amino acids: CASSLVGQINIQYF. The CDR3 bases are TGTGCCAGCAGTTTAGTGGGACAGATAAACATTCAGTACTTC.

This clonotype was recorded at least ten times. J is TRBJ1-1 and V is TRBV5-4, with 12 bases identical to TRBD1. Germline lookup yields CDR1 SGHNT and CDR2 YYREEE (reference sequence). The length of the CDR3 is 16 residues. V shed 4 bases, J shed 6 bases, and the junction held 10 bases outside the gene matches. CDR3 amino acids: CASSNRDRGRGAEAFF. The CDR3 DNA sequence: TGTGCCAGCAGCAACCGGGACAGGGGGCGCGGGGCTGAAGCTTTCTTT.

This clonotype appeared many times. The CDR3 protein is CASTSDRGVRADTQYF. The CDR3 bases are TGTGCCAGCACTTCGGACAGGGGTGTGCGGGCAGATACGCAGTATTTT. The chain has TRBV6-6 and TRBJ2-3; 9 nucleotides agree with TRBD1. Germline assignment: CDR1 MNHNY and CDR2 SVGAGI (reference sequence). Unmatched junction bases numbered 12, after V lost 7 bases and J lost 4 bases. The CDR3 spans 16 residues.

Only a few counts were recorded for this clonotype. For the CDR3, the DNA is TGTGCCAGCAGCCCGGAAAGGAGCGGGTTAGGGTCTGAGCAGTTCTTC. Protein: CASSPERSGLGSEQFF. V usage is TRBV7-7 and J usage is TRBJ2-1, with TRBD2 as a possible D gene (6 bases). The CDR3 runs 16 residues. From germline, CDR1 is SSHAT and CDR2 FNYEAQ (reference sequence). V was shortened by 5 bases and J by 9 bases, with 23 bases between the two germline ends. The full variable domain, its missing parts supplied by reference TRBV7-7 and TRBJ2-1, is GAGVSQSPRYKVTKRGQDVTLRCDPISSHATLYWYQQALGQGPEFLTYFNYEAQPDKSGLPSDRFSAERPEGSISTLTIQRTEQRDSAMYRCASSPERSGLGSEQFFGPGTRLTVL.

This clonotype was observed a handful of times. The chain couples TRBV12-3 or TRBV12-4 to TRBJ1-2, with D unclear. This CDR3 is 12 amino acids long. Trimming left V 5 bases short and J 7 bases short, with 11 bases between. DNA of the CDR3: TGTGCCAGCAGTCCCGCTTCGCCTGGCTACACCTTC. Amino acid sequence: CASSPASPGYTF.

V and J are TRBV10-3 and TRBJ2-3; 9 nucleotides match TRBD2. With V trimmed by 8 bases and J by 5 bases, 14 bases remained unmatched. The CDR3 is made up of 16 amino acids. Germline V gene sequence: CDR1 ENHRY, CDR2 SYGVKD. The CDR3 loop is CAIAPGLAVGLDTQYF. The CDR3 DNA reads TGTGCCATCGCGCCGGGACTAGCAGTCGGGCTAGATACGCAGTATTTT.

This clonotype was seen a handful of times. A read error is possible here, since a much larger clone lies one base away. The V call is TRBV9, the J call TRBJ2-5; D not resolved. Germline assignment: CDR1 SGDLS and CDR2 YYNGEE. Trimming removed 1 base from V and 4 bases from J, with 14 bases in between. This CDR3 region has 15 residues. The CDR3 here is CASSVISRSSETQYF. The CDR3 bases are TGTGCCAGCAGCGTAATAAGCAGGAGTTCAGAGACCCAGTACTTC.

The chain recombines TRBV15 with TRBJ2-7; 9 bases line up with TRBD1. The length of the CDR3 is 15 residues. Germline values: CDR1 LNHNV, CDR2 YYDKDF (reference sequence). Trimming cost V 1 base and J 0 bases; bases outside gene matches: 1. CDR3 in DNA: TGTGCCACCAGCAGAGGGACAGGGGCCTCCTACGAGCAGTACTTC. Its translation is CATSRGTGASYEQYF.

This clonotype was counted many times. The V call is TRBV4-1, the J call TRBJ2-4; D unresolved. V was cut by 0 bases and J by 1 base, with 10 bases left in between. CDR3 length: 16 amino acids. Germline CDR1 is MGHRA and CDR2 is YSYEKL. The CDR3 DNA reads TGCGCCAGCAGCCAAGATCCGGCCAGGGCCAAAAACATTCAGTACTTC. This gives the protein CASSQDPARAKNIQYF.

This clonotype was recorded at least ten times. The genes are TRBV5-5 and TRBJ1-4; 7 bases map to TRBD1. This CDR3 spans 16 amino acids. From germline, CDR1 is SGHKS and CDR2 YYEKEE (reference sequence). V dropped 5 bases and J dropped 1; count of bases not matched to a gene: 8. In DNA form, the CDR3 reads TGTGCCAGCAGGCCAACCCGGACAGGAACTAATGAAAAACTGTTTTTT. It is translated as CASRPTRTGTNEKLFF.

Only one count was recorded for this clonotype. The rearrangement joins TRBV6-5 to TRBJ2-3; D may match TRBD1 or TRBD2 (5 bases each). Germline assignment: CDR1 MNHEY and CDR2 SVGAGI. The CDR3 is 15 residues long. The germline V and J ends were trimmed by 2 bases and 5 bases, with 14 bases remaining between them. The CDR3 region has the DNA TGTGCCAGCAGTTACGCTCGGGACCAATTAGATACGCAGTATTTT. It codes for CASSYARDQLDTQYF.

The J gene is TRBJ2-7, the V gene TRBV15; either TRBD1 or TRBD2 may fit D (6 bases each). Germline V gene data show CDR1 as LNHNV and CDR2 as YYDKDF (reference sequence). Trimming shortened V by 2 bases and J by 3 bases, and 23 bases separated the two germline ends. The CDR3 has 18 residues. CDR3 in amino acids: CATSRQSGRGGRYYEQYF. CDR3 nucleotides: TGTGCCACCAGCAGACAAAGCGGGCGAGGGGGTCGCTACTACGAGCAGTACTTC.

This CDR3 reads CASSLGARDYGYTF. In DNA, the CDR3 is TGTGCCAGCAGCTTAGGGGCCAGGGACTATGGCTACACCTTC. The gene calls are TRBV7-2 and TRBJ1-2; the D gene is possibly TRBD1 (5 bases). Germline loops: CDR1 SGHTA, CDR2 FQGNSA. V lost 1 base and J 3 bases, leaving 9 bases between the germline ends. This CDR3 region has 14 residues.

V gene TRBV9 combines with J gene TRBJ2-6, with D possibly matching TRBD2 (5 bases). The V gene lost 5 bases and the J gene lost 0 bases, with 12 bases spanning the gap. Germline CDR1 is SGDLS and CDR2 is YYNGEE. CDR3 length: 16 amino acids. In DNA, the CDR3 is TGTGCCAGCAGTCCGCCCCGGGGCTCTGGGGCCAACGTCCTGACTTTC. It codes for CASSPPRGSGANVLTF.

This rearrangement joins TRBV29-1 to TRBJ2-3; D is tentatively TRBD1 or TRBD2 (6 bases each). The CDR3 extends over 13 amino acids. Trimming took off 8 bases at V and 4 bases at J, with 16 bases between the two ends. Per the germline V gene, CDR1 is SQVTM and CDR2 is ANQGSEA. CDR3 in DNA: TGCAGCTCGGGTGCGGAGGGGGCAGATACGCAGTATTTT. Amino acid sequence: CSSGAEGADTQYF.